This TCR beta chain was sequenced in a study of blood T cells in healthy people across ages. Findings and caveats of the study: Lack of knowledge of donor CMV status possibly confounded expanded clonotype changes.

V lost 2 bases and J lost 1, with 10 bases in between. The CDR3 has 15 amino acids. CDR1 is SGHRS, CDR2 YFSETQ, per germline. Through a sample-barcoded 5' primer and a J-beta primer mix, a second PCR was run for about 7 to 12 cycles. TCRdb independently ran MiXCR on the 5' RACE reads; one entry per CDR3 protein. The sample includes 650,000 to 900,000 distinct CDR3 sequences, less than 80% of them seen just once. As regards this clonotype: Its antigen remains unidentified.

This clonotype originated in a man aged 30 to 45 in good health. The specimen sequenced was blood. The chain is built from TRBV5-1 and TRBJ2-1; no firm D call. CDR3 sequence: CASSFSLASYNEQFF. The CDR3 DNA sequence: TGCGCCAGCAGCTTTTCGCTCGCTTCCTACAATGAGCAGTTCTTC.